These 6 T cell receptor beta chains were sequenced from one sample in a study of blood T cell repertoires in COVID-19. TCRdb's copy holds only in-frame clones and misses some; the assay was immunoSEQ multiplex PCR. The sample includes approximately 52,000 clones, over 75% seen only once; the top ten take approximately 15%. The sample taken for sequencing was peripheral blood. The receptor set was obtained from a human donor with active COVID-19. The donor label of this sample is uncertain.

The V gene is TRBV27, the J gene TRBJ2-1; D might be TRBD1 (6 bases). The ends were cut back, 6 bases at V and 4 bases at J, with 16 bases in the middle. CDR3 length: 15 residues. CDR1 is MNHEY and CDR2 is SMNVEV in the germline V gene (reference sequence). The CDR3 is CASRGTGTIYNEQFF. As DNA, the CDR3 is TGTGCCAGCAGGGGGACCGGGACAATATACAATGAGCAGTTCTTC.

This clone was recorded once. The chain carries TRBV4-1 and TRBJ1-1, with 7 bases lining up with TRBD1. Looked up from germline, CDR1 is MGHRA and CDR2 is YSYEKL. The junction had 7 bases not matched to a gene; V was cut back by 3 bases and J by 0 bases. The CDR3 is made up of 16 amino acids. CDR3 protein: CASSHPPTGLNTEAFF. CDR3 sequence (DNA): TGCGCCAGCAGCCACCCTCCGACAGGGTTGAACACTGAAGCTTTCTTT.

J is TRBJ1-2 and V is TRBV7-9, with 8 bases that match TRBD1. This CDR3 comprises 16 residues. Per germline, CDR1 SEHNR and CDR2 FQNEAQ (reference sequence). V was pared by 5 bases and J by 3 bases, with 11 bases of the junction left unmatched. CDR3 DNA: TGTGCCAGCAGCGCGGGACAGGAAGCCTCCTACTATGGCTACACCTTC. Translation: CASSAGQEASYYGYTF.

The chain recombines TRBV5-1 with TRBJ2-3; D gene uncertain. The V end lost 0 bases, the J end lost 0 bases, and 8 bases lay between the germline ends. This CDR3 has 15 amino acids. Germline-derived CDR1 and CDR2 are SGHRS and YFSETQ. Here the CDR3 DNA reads TGCGCCAGCAGCTTGGCGGGTAGAAGCACAGATACGCAGTATTTT. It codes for CASSLAGRSTDTQYF.

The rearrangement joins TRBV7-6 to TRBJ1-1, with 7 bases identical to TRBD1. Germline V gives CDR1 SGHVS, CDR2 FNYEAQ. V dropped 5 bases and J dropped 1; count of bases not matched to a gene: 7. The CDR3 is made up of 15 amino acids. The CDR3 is CASSPRQGSNTEAFF. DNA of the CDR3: TGTGCCAGCAGCCCGAGACAGGGATCGAACACTGAAGCTTTCTTT.

CDR3 nucleotides: TGTGCCAGCAGCCCGCCAGGACAGGGCTATAATTCACCCCTCCACTTT. Protein product: CASSPPGQGYNSPLHF. The rearrangement links TRBV5-4 to TRBJ1-6, with TRBD1 matching 8 bases. Germline V gene data show CDR1 as SGHNT and CDR2 as YYREEE (reference sequence). CDR3 length equals 16 residues. Losses at the gene ends were 4 bases for V and 3 bases for J; bases not matched to a gene: 6. The full variable domain, with the rest looked up from reference TRBV5-4 and TRBJ1-6, is ETGVTQSPTHLIKTRGQQVTLRCSSQSGHNTVSWYQQALGQGPQFIFQYYREEENGRGNFPPRFSGLQFPNYSSELNVNALELDDSALYLCASSPPGQGYNSPLHFGNGTRLTVT.